This TCR beta chain was obtained from a study of T cells in Graves' hyperthyroidism and ophthalmopathy. Study outcomes and limitations: A median 6.5 months before onset, the model predicted ophthalmopathy.

Disease duration under 2 months; hyperthyroidism patients were aged 18 to 65. This clonotype has a handful of counts. No antigen is known for it. TCR beta CDR3 sequences were amplified from RNA transcripts. TCR CDR3 underwent first-round RT-PCR with the HTBI primer set. MiXCR, applied by TCRdb to the multiplex PCR reads, yields one record per CDR3 protein. The table shows more than 650,000 distinct CDR3 sequences, with 13% to 15% occurring only once. CDR1 is DFQATT, CDR2 SNEGSKA, per germline (reference sequence). The V end lost 0 bases, the J end lost 3 bases, and 6 bases lay between the germline ends. The CDR3 consists of 14 residues.

Sequenced input: blood. The chain combines TRBV20-1 with TRBJ1-6; D gene uncertain. The receptor comes from a woman aged 18-29 years with Graves' hyperthyroidism. This CDR3 is CSARDRFYNSPLHF. Here the CDR3 DNA reads TGCAGTGCTAGAGACAGGTTCTATAATTCACCCCTCCACTTT.